This record looks at one T cell receptor (beta chain) sequence and its context. No antigen is known for it. CDR1 MNHEY and CDR2 SVGAGI come from the germline V gene. This CDR3 is built from 15 residues. Trimming removed 0 bases at V and 3 bases at J, with 12 bases between. The data are from a study of OX40 agonist ivuxolimab in advanced cancers. Study context: Mean age about 60 years, range roughly 20 to 85; approximately 83% male.

Study conclusions and caveats: The authors did not determine the antigen specificity of the expanded peripheral T cells. In the 0.1 to 3.0 mg/kg range, CD4+ and CD8+ blood T cells had expanded clonally by week 6.

Repertoires were generated with immunoSEQ multiplex PCR, while TCRdb's copy carries only in-frame clones and drops some. The sample holds around 40,000 clones, around 83% seen once. J is TRBJ2-7 and V is TRBV6-5, with no clear D. The source is an adult with an advanced solid tumor such as melanoma, head and neck, liver or kidney cancer. The material sequenced was CD4+ or CD8+ T cells sorted from blood, taken in a trial of the OX40 agonist ivuxolimab. CDR3 sequence: CASSYSGQKYYEQYF. The CDR3, as DNA: TGTGCCAGCAGTTACTCCGGGCAGAAATACTACGAGCAGTACTTC.